Listed here are 28 T cell receptor beta chains from one sample, sequenced in a study of blood T cells in healthy people across ages (dated by TCRdb to 2014 to 2015). Receptors were amplified or captured by 5' RACE. The sample was run on an Illumina HiSeq 2500. A second about 6 to 11 cycle PCR used a sample-barcoded 5' primer and a J-beta primer mix. TCRdb ran its own pipeline on the public reads, namely fastp trimming at Q25 and MiXCR clone calling, and kept in-frame beta chains. Rows are combined by CDR3 protein, so each entry shows the most common genes and DNA. This sample gives fewer than 950,000 distinct CDR3 sequences in total; 50% to 65% of them show up just once. The ten most abundant clones make up about 42% of the sample. The specimen was blood. Receptors originate from a man older than 75 in good health.

The gene calls are TRBV7-3 and TRBJ2-1; possibly TRBD2 for D (5 bases). The CDR3 contains 13 residues. The V gene lost 6 bases and the J gene lost 3 bases, with 9 bases spanning the gap. CDR1 and CDR2 (germline): SGHTA, FQGTGA. The CDR3 region has the DNA TGTGCCAGCAGTTCCAGCGGCTACAATGAGCAGTTCTTC. It is translated as CASSSSGYNEQFF.

The chain has TRBV4-2 and TRBJ2-3; D is ambiguous. The CDR3 consists of 15 residues. V was trimmed by 0 bases and J by 0 bases, leaving 7 bases between them. Germline CDR1 reads LGHNA; CDR2 reads YNFKEQ. CDR3 sequence reads: CASSQEQSSTDTQYF. Written as DNA, the CDR3 is TGTGCCAGCAGCCAAGAGCAGTCTAGCACAGATACGCAGTATTTT.

V is TRBV12-3 or TRBV12-4 and J is TRBJ2-1; 11 nucleotides line up with TRBD2. The CDR3 runs to 15 residues. Trimming at V came to 4 bases and at J to 8 bases, leaving 7 bases not matched to a gene. The CDR3 bases are TGTGCCAGCAGTTATCTAGCGGGAGGAATCGATGAGCAGTTCTTC. It yields the protein CASSYLAGGIDEQFF.

This chain connects TRBV3-1 to TRBJ2-5; 9 bases are shared with TRBD1. This CDR3 comprises 13 residues. Trimming removed 3 bases from V and 11 bases from J; junction bases left unmatched: 7. Germline CDR1 reads LGHDT; CDR2 reads YNNKEL (reference sequence). DNA for the CDR3: TGTGCCAGCAGCCAGGGGACAGGGCCACAACAGTACTTC. It translates to CASSQGTGPQQYF.

J is TRBJ2-7 and V is TRBV29-1; 9 bases line up with TRBD1. The CDR3 sequence is 13 residues long. With V trimmed by 4 bases and J by 3 bases, 4 bases remained unmatched. Germline V lookup: CDR1 SQVTM, CDR2 ANQGSEA. This CDR3 is CSVGRTGDYEQYF. In DNA, the CDR3 is TGCAGCGTTGGACGGACAGGGGACTACGAGCAGTACTTC.

The chain recombines TRBV27 with TRBJ2-7; a possible D gene is TRBD2 (5 bases). CDR3 length equals 13 residues. Germline values: CDR1 MNHEY, CDR2 SMNVEV (reference sequence). Trimming pared 5 bases from V and 3 bases from J, leaving 11 bases between. This chain's CDR3 is CASSPRGLYEQYF. Written as DNA, the CDR3 is TGTGCCAGCAGTCCACGGGGTCTCTACGAGCAGTACTTC.

The V and J genes are TRBV10-2 and TRBJ2-5; TRBD2 matches 9 bases. Losses at the gene ends were 4 bases for V and 1 base for J; bases not matched to a gene: 4. This CDR3 has 15 residues. The germline V gene has CDR1 WSHSY and CDR2 SAAADI. This CDR3 is CASSGTSGLQETQYF. CDR3 coding DNA: TGCGCCAGCAGTGGAACTAGCGGGCTCCAAGAGACCCAGTACTTC.

This clonotype has a handful of counts. The gene calls are TRBV5-1 and TRBJ1-4; D is uncertain. V was clipped by 4 bases and J by 8 bases, with 18 bases between them. This CDR3 is built from 15 residues. Germline loops: CDR1 SGHRS, CDR2 YFSETQ. The CDR3 spells CASSQRGLLGEKLFF. As DNA, the CDR3 is TGCGCCAGCAGCCAAAGAGGGTTGTTGGGGGAAAAACTGTTTTTT.

The chain employs TRBV2 and TRBJ2-5; D possibly corresponds to TRBD1 (6 bases). Germline V gene lookup returns CDR1 SNHLY and CDR2 FYNNEI. V was cut by 4 bases and J by 4 bases, with 10 bases left in between. The CDR3 runs to 13 residues. The CDR3 protein is CASSGTAGETQYF. The CDR3 DNA reads as TGTGCCAGCAGTGGGACAGCCGGAGAGACCCAGTACTTC.

The chain is built from TRBV27 and TRBJ1-1; perhaps TRBD1 as D (5 bases). The germline V gene has CDR1 MNHEY and CDR2 SMNVEV (reference sequence). The CDR3 runs 17 residues. Trimming removed 3 bases at V and 1 base at J, with 18 bases between. CDR3 coding DNA: TGTGCCAGCAGTTTGGGACGGACCAAGGAACCGAACACTGAAGCTTTCTTT. It translates to CASSLGRTKEPNTEAFF.

This clonotype appeared a few times. At one end the junction does not follow the germline gene, possibly because of a read error. The chain recombines TRBV7-2 with TRBJ1-1, with a tentative D call TRBD1 (5 bases). The germline gives CDR1 SGHTA, CDR2 FQGNSA. The CDR3 is made up of 14 amino acids. This chain's CDR3 is CASSLGGTNTEVFF. As DNA, the CDR3 is TGTGCCAGCAGCTTAGGAGGGACGAACACTGAAGTTTTCTTT.

V usage is TRBV5-1 and J usage is TRBJ2-5, with TRBD1 as a possible D gene (6 bases). There are 15 residues in the CDR3. Germline V gene data show CDR1 as SGHRS and CDR2 as YFSETQ. Trimming removed 5 bases at V and 1 base at J, with 15 bases between. The CDR3 here is CASRLDARGQETQYF. DNA for the CDR3: TGCGCCAGCAGGCTAGATGCCAGGGGCCAAGAGACCCAGTACTTC.

This rearrangement joins TRBV27 to TRBJ1-1; D gene unclear. This CDR3 has 11 residues. Deletions cut 9 bases from V and 6 bases from J, with 11 bases between. The germline V gene has CDR1 MNHEY and CDR2 SMNVEV (reference sequence). The CDR3 protein is CASQTGPEAFF. The CDR3 DNA is TGTGCCAGTCAGACCGGGCCTGAAGCTTTCTTT.

The chain has TRBV7-2 and TRBJ2-1; TRBD2 matches at 9 bases. V dropped 1 base and J dropped 12; count of bases not matched to a gene: 7. The length of the CDR3 is 14 residues. CDR1 and CDR2 (germline): SGHTA, FQGNSA. The CDR3 region is CASSLGLAEQGQFF. In DNA form, the CDR3 reads TGTGCCAGCAGCTTAGGACTAGCGGAGCAGGGGCAGTTCTTC.

The chain couples TRBV9 to TRBJ1-2; 7 nucleotides align to TRBD1. The germline V gene has CDR1 SGDLS and CDR2 YYNGEE. The CDR3 has 21 residues. V was clipped by 0 bases and J by 0 bases; unmatched bases: 20. The DNA for the CDR3 is TGTGCCAGCAGCGTAGCAGGGGGGGGAGACAGTCTTCCCCCAGCTAACTATGGCTACACCTTC. It specifies CASSVAGGGDSLPPANYGYTF.

This clonotype was counted a few times. The V gene is TRBV5-1, the J gene TRBJ2-7, with 10 bases matching TRBD1. Trimming cost V 3 bases and J 6 bases; bases outside gene matches: 3. Per germline, CDR1 SGHRS and CDR2 YFSETQ. CDR3 length: 13 residues. The CDR3 sequence is CASSYDRGLEQYF. The CDR3, as DNA: TGCGCCAGCAGCTACGACAGGGGGCTCGAGCAGTACTTC.

This chain links TRBV15 with TRBJ1-2; D uncertain. The CDR3 spans 14 residues. Trimming took off 4 bases at V and 3 bases at J, with 12 bases between the two ends. Germline V gene data show CDR1 as LNHNV and CDR2 as YYDKDF (reference sequence). The CDR3 bases are TGTGCCACCAGCACCGGGATATCAGACTATGGCTACACCTTC. Amino acid sequence: CATSTGISDYGYTF.

The rearrangement links TRBV7-2 to TRBJ2-5; D gene uncertain. Germline values: CDR1 SGHTA, CDR2 FQGNSA. The V end was cut by 1 base, the J end by 11 bases, with 14 bases between. CDR3 length: 13 residues. Written as DNA, the CDR3 is TGTGCCAGCAGCTTAGAAGTTCGAAGCCAGCAGTACTTC. Protein product: CASSLEVRSQQYF.

The rearrangement uses TRBV7-2 and TRBJ2-1; D is perhaps TRBD1 (6 bases). Germline CDR1 and CDR2: SGHTA and FQGNSA. V was clipped by 5 bases and J by 3 bases, with 14 bases between them. The CDR3 length is 15 residues. The CDR3 DNA reads TGTGCCAGCAGCCTGCAGACAGGACTCTACAATGAGCAGTTCTTC. Translated, it gives CASSLQTGLYNEQFF.

This chain links TRBV20-1 with TRBJ2-1, with 9 nucleotides matching TRBD2. Germline CDR1 is DFQATT and CDR2 is SNEGSKA (reference sequence). This CDR3 contains 15 residues. J was trimmed by 6 bases and V by 3 bases; bases with no gene match: 9. CDR3 region: CSARGPGLAGNEQFF. CDR3 coding DNA: TGCAGTGCTAGGGGGCCGGGACTAGCTGGCAATGAGCAGTTCTTC.

The CDR3 reads CASSGGRTSVNEQYF. The DNA of the CDR3 is TGCGCCAGCAGCGGGGGTCGGACTAGCGTGAATGAGCAGTACTTC. The chain uses TRBV5-1 and TRBJ2-5; 9 nucleotides line up with TRBD2. CDR1 is SGHRS, CDR2 YFSETQ, per germline. The V segment lost 4 bases and the J segment 11 bases; nucleotides outside the gene matches: 15. CDR3 length equals 15 residues. The whole variable domain, remainder taken from reference TRBV5-1 and TRBJ2-5, is KAGVTQTPRYLIKTRGQQVTLSCSPISGHRSVSWYQQTPGQGLQFLFEYFSETQRNKGNFPGRFSGRQFSNSRSEMNVSTLELGDSALYLCASSGGRTSVNEQYFGPGTRLLVL.

CDR3 coding DNA: TGCAGTGCCGGGAAGTCCCCTGAGACCCAGTACTTC. This codes for CSAGKSPETQYF. The chain carries TRBV20-1 and TRBJ2-5, with D perhaps TRBD2 (5 bases). The germline CDR1 and CDR2 sequences are DFQATT and SNEGSKA (reference sequence). The CDR3 has 12 amino acids. The germline V and J ends were trimmed by 6 bases and 5 bases, with 13 bases remaining between them.

This clonotype appeared once. The rearrangement links TRBV6-6 to TRBJ2-5, with D perhaps TRBD1 or TRBD2 (6 bases each). The DNA end lines up better with TRBJ2-7; the J call may be wrong. Looked up from germline, CDR1 is MNHNY and CDR2 is SVGAGI (reference sequence). The CDR3 has 16 residues. The CDR3 region has the DNA TGTGCCAGCAGTAAGGCAAAAGGGGGGACCGGGGGCGAGCAGTACTTC. It encodes CASSKAKGGTGGEQYF.

This clonotype came up a few times. The rearrangement uses TRBV10-3 and TRBJ2-7, with TRBD2 as a possible D gene (6 bases). The CDR3 has 12 amino acids. Deletions cut 10 bases from V and 4 bases from J, with 14 bases between. The germline V gene has CDR1 ENHRY and CDR2 SYGVKD. The CDR3 coding sequence is TGTGCCACTTCGGGGGAGGTTTACGAGCAGTACTTC. As protein: CATSGEVYEQYF.

The chain has TRBV10-1 and TRBJ2-4, with TRBD1 matching 7 bases. The DNA end lines up better with TRBJ2-7; the J call may be wrong. The CDR3 extends over 15 amino acids. CDR1 and CDR2 from the germline V gene are WNHNN and SYGVQD (reference sequence). In DNA form, the CDR3 reads TGCGCCAGCAGTGAGGGTGACAGGGAGAGCGGCGAGCAGTACTTC. Protein sequence: CASSEGDRESGEQYF.

The chain joins TRBV5-4 to TRBJ2-5; D gene unclear. Trimming pared 5 bases from V and 2 bases from J, leaving 10 bases between. Germline CDR1 SGHNT, CDR2 YYREEE (reference sequence). CDR3 length: 13 amino acids. CDR3 DNA sequence: TGTGCCAGCAGGCCCGGGTTGCAAGAGACCCAGTACTTC. Amino acids: CASRPGLQETQYF.

The chain joins TRBV6-5 to TRBJ2-7, with D perhaps matching TRBD1 (5 bases). The CDR3 is 13 residues long. The V gene lost 0 bases and the J gene lost 4 bases, with 7 bases spanning the gap. Germline loops: CDR1 MNHEY, CDR2 SVGAGI. CDR3 nucleotide sequence: TGTGCCAGCAGTTACTCAGGGGCGTACGAGCAGTACTTC. Its translation is CASSYSGAYEQYF.

The chain uses TRBV7-3 and TRBJ2-4; 7 nucleotides line up with TRBD1. Judging by the DNA end, TRBJ2-7 fits better; the J call may be wrong. Germline V gene data show CDR1 as SGHTA and CDR2 as FQGTGA. CDR3 length equals 14 residues. CDR3 coding DNA: TGTGCCAGCAGCCCCGACAGGGTGGTCTACGAGCAGTACTTC. As protein: CASSPDRVVYEQYF.